The entry below gives a single T cell receptor beta chain sequence along with its context. Profiling relied on immunoSEQ multiplex PCR, and the TCRdb table lists in-frame clones only, not all of them. Of approximately 150,000 clones in the sample, 84% were seen once. The sample belongs to a study of blood T cell repertoires in COVID-19. On the study more broadly: Spain, Italy and the United States supplied samples that represented acute and convalescent COVID-19.

The CDR3 has 14 amino acids. V lost 4 bases, J lost 4 bases, and 3 bases stayed unmatched. CDR1 is LGHDT, CDR2 YNNKEL, per germline (reference sequence). The rearrangement joins TRBV3-1 (or the pseudogene TRBV3-2) to TRBJ2-5; 10 bases match TRBD2. The sequenced material came from peripheral blood. The TCR sequence derives from a man aged 30-40 years with COVID-19, enrolled during active disease. The CDR3 region is CASSPSGRIETQYF. The DNA of the CDR3 is TGTGCCAGCAGCCCTAGCGGGAGAATAGAGACCCAGTACTTC.